A selection of T cell receptor beta chains follows, all from one sample in a study of shared clonotypes between healthy human individuals. Clones were read by immunoSEQ multiplex PCR, and TCRdb kept only the in-frame ones, dropping some. This sample yields approximately 1,500,000 clones, of which roughly 96% are seen a single time; over 1% belongs to the top ten. The sample comprised naive CD4+ T cells sorted from blood. The receptors come from a man aged 25-45 years in good health. Each CDR3 is given with its conserved first and last residue. Fields, in order: D gene, J gene, V gene, clone size, CDR3 DNA, CDR3 protein. The D gene is left open where the match is weak. Clone size appears in some rows only: once, few, many, or a class for an expanded clone.

TRBD2	TRBJ2-3	TRBV6-8	-	TGTGCCAGCAGTTACTCTGATGCGGGAGGGCCTTACCGCACAGATACGCAGTATTTT	CASSYSDAGGPYRTDTQYF
-	TRBJ2-7	TRBV7-3	once	TGTGCCAGCAGCCCCTCCCCCGGAGGAACCGAGCAGTACTTC	CASSPSPGGTEQYF
-	TRBJ2-7	TRBV5-6	-	TGTGCCAGCAGCTTGGTTGGTGAGCAGTACTTC	CASSLVGEQYF
-	TRBJ2-7	TRBV5-1	-	TGCGCCAGCAGCCCCTCCGCTGGCTCCTACGAGCAGTACTTC	CASSPSAGSYEQYF
-	TRBJ2-1	TRBV5-3	-	TGTGCCAGAAGCCGGAGAAGGTTCACCTACAATGAGCAGTTCTTC	CARSRRRFTYNEQFF
-	TRBJ1-1	TRBV20-1	-	TGCAGTGCTAGTCGTCAGGGTGAAGCTTTCTTT	CSASRQGEAFF
TRBD1	TRBJ1-5	TRBV6-1	-	TGTGCCAGCAGGGGAGGTACAGGGGGAGGTCAGCCCCAGCATTTT	CASRGGTGGGQPQHF
TRBD1	TRBJ1-1	TRBV5-6	-	TGTGCCAGCAGCTTACCAAACAGGGGTGAAGCTTTCTTT	CASSLPNRGEAFF
-	TRBJ2-1	TRBV21-1	-	TGTGCCAGCAGCAAACTAGCGGATTCCTACAATGAGCAGTTCTTC	CASSKLADSYNEQFF
-	TRBJ1-2	TRBV30	-	TGTGCCTGGAGTGTACTTGGCGGACCTATGTATGGCTACACCTTC	CAWSVLGGPMYGYTF
-	TRBJ2-3	TRBV11-2	-	TGTGCCAGCAGCTTTTATAAGACTTTCACAGATACGCAGTATTTT	CASSFYKTFTDTQYF
-	TRBJ2-3	TRBV7-2	-	TGTGCCAGCAGCTTATCTCTTTCAAGCGCAGATACGCAGTATTTT	CASSLSLSSADTQYF
-	TRBJ2-7	TRBV28	-	TGTGCCAGCAGCCCTCGGGACTCCCTGGGAGGGCAGTACTTC	CASSPRDSLGGQYF
-	TRBJ2-7	TRBV7-2	-	TGTGCCAGCAGCAGACCCTCTTTGGGGGGCGAGCAGTACTTC	CASSRPSLGGEQYF
TRBD1	TRBJ2-7	TRBV18	-	TGTGCCAGCTCACCAACCTTAGACAGGGCATACGAGCAGTACTTC	CASSPTLDRAYEQYF
-	TRBJ1-5	TRBV6-1	-	TGTGCCAGCAGGGGGTACCCGGACAGTAATCAGCCCCAGCATTTT	CASRGYPDSNQPQHF
-	TRBJ2-7	TRBV18	-	TGTGCCAGCTCACTTAACGACCCGTTCTACGAGCAGTACTTC	CASSLNDPFYEQYF
-	TRBJ2-6	TRBV29-1	-	TGCAGCGTTGAAGGAGCCTCTGGGGCCAACGTCCTGACTTTC	CSVEGASGANVLTF
-	TRBJ1-3	TRBV9	-	TGTGCCAGCAGCGCGACCAGCCACAGGGAATTGGCTGGAAACACCATATATTTT	CASSATSHRELAGNTIYF
TRBD1	TRBJ2-7	TRBV11-2	-	TGTGCCAGCAGCAATAGGGGGAGGGGACAGGGCACCTACGAGCAGTACTTC	CASSNRGRGQGTYEQYF
-	TRBJ2-3	TRBV7-9	-	TGTGCCAGCAACTATGGGCGCACAGATACGCAGTATTTT	CASNYGRTDTQYF
TRBD1	TRBJ2-1	TRBV10-3	-	TGTGCCATCAAACAGGGGCAGGACAATGAGCAGTTCTTC	CAIKQGQDNEQFF
-	TRBJ2-1	TRBV11-3	once	TGTGCCAGCAGCTTCGCTAGCAGCGATGAGCAGTTCTTC	CASSFASSDEQFF
-	TRBJ2-1	TRBV14	-	TGTGCCAGCAGCCAAGCTCTAGGTGTACCCAGTGAGCAGTTCTTC	CASSQALGVPSEQFF
-	TRBJ1-4	TRBV11-2	-	TGTGCCAGCAGCTTAGGATCTGGTGTGTGGGGGCCGGACAAACTGTTTTTT	CASSLGSGVWGPDKLFF
-	TRBJ2-7	TRBV5-4	-	TGTGCCAGCAGCTTGGCCTTAGGGGGCTACGAGCAGTACTTC	CASSLALGGYEQYF
-	TRBJ2-5	TRBV9	-	TGTGCCAGCAGCGTAGATATGGTGGAGACCCAGTACTTC	CASSVDMVETQYF
-	TRBJ2-7	TRBV7-8	-	TGTGCCAGCAGCTTCGGACTCGCTACCTACGAGCAGTACTTC	CASSFGLATYEQYF
-	TRBJ1-1	TRBV18	-	TGTGCCAGCTCACCACTGGGGAGGGCGAACACTGAAGCTTTCTTT	CASSPLGRANTEAFF
-	TRBJ2-7	TRBV19	-	TGTGCCAGTAGTATGGCCAGGGGGGACGAGCAGTACTTC	CASSMARGDEQYF
-	TRBJ2-5	TRBV2	-	TGTGCCAGCAGTAGGGGATCACATCAAGAGACCCAGTACTTC	CASSRGSHQETQYF
-	TRBJ2-7	TRBV19	-	TGTGCCAGTAGTATCGTTGTAAGCTCCTACGAGCAGTACTTC	CASSIVVSSYEQYF